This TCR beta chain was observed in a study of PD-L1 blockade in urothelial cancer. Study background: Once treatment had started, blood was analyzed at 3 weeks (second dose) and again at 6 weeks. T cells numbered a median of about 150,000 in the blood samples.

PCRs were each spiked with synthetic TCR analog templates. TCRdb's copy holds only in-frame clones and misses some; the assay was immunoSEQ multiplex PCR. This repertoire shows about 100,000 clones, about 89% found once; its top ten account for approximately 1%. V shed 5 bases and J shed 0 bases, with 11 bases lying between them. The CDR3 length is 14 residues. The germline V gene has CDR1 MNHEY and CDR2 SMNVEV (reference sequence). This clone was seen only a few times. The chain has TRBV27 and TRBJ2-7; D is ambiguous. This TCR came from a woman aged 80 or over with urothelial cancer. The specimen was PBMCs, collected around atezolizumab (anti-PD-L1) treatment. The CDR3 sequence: CASSPVQSSYEQYF. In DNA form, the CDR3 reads TGTGCCAGCAGTCCGGTCCAAAGCTCCTACGAGCAGTACTTC.